The 6 T cell receptor beta chains below come from one sample, sequenced in a study of cytotoxic CD8 clonotypes in ibrutinib-treated CLL. The data were produced by immunoSEQ multiplex PCR, yet TCRdb's version contains in-frame clones alone and is incomplete. Of 6,000 or so clones in the sample, roughly 74% were seen once. Sample: PBMCs, taken before ibrutinib treatment. All receptors come from a human donor with chronic lymphocytic leukemia.

This chain joins TRBV7-2 and TRBJ2-7, with TRBD1 matching over 11 bases. V shed 1 base and J 7 bases; nucleotides not matched to a gene: 9. Germline CDR1 SGHTA, CDR2 FQGNSA. The CDR3 sequence is 16 residues long. CDR3 region: CASSLDGVGTGGEQYF. CDR3 DNA sequence: TGTGCCAGCAGCTTAGATGGCGTCGGGACAGGGGGGGAGCAGTACTTC.

This clone was picked up one time. The chain combines TRBV9 with TRBJ1-2; D ambiguous. The CDR3 covers 15 residues. The germline CDR1 and CDR2 sequences are SGDLS and YYNGEE. V gave up 0 bases and J gave up 4 bases, with 13 bases separating them. DNA for the CDR3: TGTGCCAGCAGCGTAGATGTCCTGGACCTCTATGGCTACACCTTC. It yields the protein CASSVDVLDLYGYTF.

This clone was recorded a few times. The genes are TRBV11-1 and TRBJ2-1; D is ambiguous. From germline, CDR1 is SGHAT and CDR2 FQDESV (reference sequence). Trimming took 1 base from V and 4 from J, leaving 11 bases between them. The CDR3 loop spans 15 amino acids. In DNA form, the CDR3 reads TGTGCCAGCAGCTTAGTAGTAACAAGTTACAATGAGCAGTTCTTC. It encodes CASSLVVTSYNEQFF.

This clone has just a few counts. The chain uses TRBV5-1 and TRBJ1-5; 7 nucleotides agree with TRBD1. Looked up from germline, CDR1 is SGHRS and CDR2 is YFSETQ. CDR3 size: 14 residues. V lost 4 bases to trimming and J lost 6 bases; unmatched junction nucleotides: 7. CDR3 sequence: CASSERQGGQPQHF. For the CDR3, the DNA is TGCGCCAGCAGCGAACGACAGGGAGGTCAGCCCCAGCATTTT.

This chain connects TRBV7-3 to TRBJ2-5, with D possibly being TRBD1 or TRBD2 (6 bases each). Trimming took off 5 bases at V and 1 base at J, with 11 bases between the two ends. Germline lookup yields CDR1 SGHTA and CDR2 FQGTGA. The CDR3 loop spans 14 amino acids. The CDR3 region is CASSLGGLQETQYF. CDR3 DNA: TGTGCCAGCAGCCTAGGGGGACTCCAAGAGACCCAGTACTTC.

This clone was counted only a few times. The chain uses TRBV27 and TRBJ1-2; D ambiguous. V was pared by 6 bases and J by 4 bases, with 12 bases between. This CDR3 has 13 amino acids. Germline CDR1 MNHEY, CDR2 SMNVEV (reference sequence). CDR3 loop: CASSLTHAYGYTF. The CDR3 DNA follows: TGTGCCAGCAGCCTGACGCACGCCTATGGCTACACCTTC.